This TCR beta chain was retrieved from a study of blood T cell repertoires in COVID-19. Study-level information: The analysed material was cDNA or gDNA that came from T cells, B-cell-depleted T cells, or PBMCs.

Authors' processing steps: Researchers report that nucleated cell counts were estimated from reference gene primer amplification. Sequencing was performed with immunoSEQ multiplex PCR; in TCRdb, only in-frame clones are kept and a portion is missing. For V, J and clone size, that table is used; D and trimming come from the DNA. The repertoire holds some 150,000 clones, under 85% seen once, with over 8.5% in the top ten. The germline gives CDR1 MNHEY, CDR2 SVGAGI. The J segment lost 7 bases and the V segment lost 0 bases, leaving 3 bases of the junction unmatched. The CDR3 runs to 16 residues. The sequence derives from a man in his fifties with active or convalescent COVID-19. The rearrangement links TRBV6-5 to TRBJ2-1, with TRBD2 identical over 13 bases. The specimen sequenced was peripheral blood. CDR3 bases: TGTGCCAGCAGTTACTCGGGACTAGCGGGGTCTAATGAGCAGTTCTTC. It codes for CASSYSGLAGSNEQFF.